This T cell receptor beta chain originates from a study of cytomegalovirus exposure and HLA in healthy donors. Study conclusions and caveats: A list of approximately 160 TCR beta chains associated with cytomegalovirus was given. Exclusion as indistinguishable affected some V segments, including TRBV6-2 and TRBV6-3. In a later analysis, CMV-associated beta chains were mostly HLA-associated, it appeared.

Both 60 Vbeta primers and 13 Jbeta primers went into the PCR. Original methodology: It was a later analysis that counted some 80 million unique TCR beta chains, of which roughly 10 million were shared. Assay: immunoSEQ multiplex PCR; the TCRdb copy retains only in-frame clones and omits some. V and J calls and clone size come straight from that table; D and trimming were deduced from the DNA. The table records about 92,000 clones, around 82% of them present only once. The CDR3 length is 13 residues. Per the germline V gene, CDR1 is SEHNR and CDR2 is FQNEAQ (reference sequence). As to this clone: The antigen remains undetermined. A read error may produce the germline difference seen at one junction end.

The sample taken for sequencing was PBMCs. The chain employs TRBV7-9 and TRBJ1-2; D not resolved. The clonotype originates from a young man in good health and CMV-seronegative. The CDR3 loop reads CSSSFGPFGGYTF. The CDR3 DNA follows: TGTTCCAGCAGCTTTGGGCCTTTTGGTGGCTACACCTTC.